This T cell receptor (beta chain) was observed in a study of long-term antiretroviral therapy in people with HIV. General study points: When set beside controls, HIV repertoires had CDR3 length ranges that were narrower. Dating from about 2004 to 2018, the blood was possibly obtained under older ART regimens.

The CDR3 loop spans 15 amino acids. Germline V gives CDR1 MGHRA, CDR2 YSYEKL. Trimming stripped 1 base from V and 0 bases from J, with 9 bases between. Note on this clone: Its target is not known.

At survey level, the immunoSEQ assay was run in its v3.0 version. Sequencing aimed at about 40,000-55,000 T-cell genomes per sample. Sequencing used immunoSEQ multiplex PCR; TCRdb keeps in-frame clones, though not all of them. The sample consists of some 17,000 clones, around 81% of them appearing once. The clonotype was recovered from a man in his fifties with HIV. This chain joins TRBV4-1 and TRBJ1-2; D remains ambiguous. Sequences were derived from unsorted PBMCs, sampled 0.3 years before starting antiretroviral therapy. The CDR3 coding sequence is TGCGCCAGCAGCCAAGCTCAAAGTACTAACTATGGCTACACCTTC. Its translation: CASSQAQSTNYGYTF.